This entry lists 22 T cell receptor beta chains sequenced from one sample in a study of blood T cell repertoires in COVID-19. Produced via immunoSEQ multiplex PCR; TCRdb's table is partial and in-frame only. The sample lists some 180,000 clones, more than 70% seen once, with approximately 5.5% in the top ten. Sequenced material: peripheral blood. The receptor source for this set is a man in his forties with active or convalescent COVID-19.

This clone came up a few times. This chain links TRBV19 with TRBJ2-6; tentatively, D is TRBD1 (6 bases). V lost 6 bases, J lost 1 base, and 16 bases lay in between. CDR3 length equals 17 residues. Germline CDR1 LNHDA, CDR2 SQIVND (reference sequence). The CDR3 loop is CASSPTLGGSGANVLTF. The CDR3 nucleotides read TGTGCCAGTAGCCCTACACTAGGGGGTTCTGGGGCCAACGTCCTGACTTTC.

The chain uses TRBV7-3 and TRBJ2-3, with D maybe TRBD2 (6 bases). The CDR3 totals 16 residues. Trimming pared 4 bases from V and 0 bases from J, leaving 14 bases between. Germline CDR1 and CDR2: SGHTA and FQGTGA. The CDR3 nucleotides are TGTGCCAGCAGCTCCGTGGGACTGTTGAGCACAGATACGCAGTATTTT. Its protein product is CASSSVGLLSTDTQYF.

The CDR3 DNA reads TGCGCCAGCAAATTAAACTGGGGACTGAGCTCCTACGAGCAGTACTTC. Its translation: CASKLNWGLSSYEQYF. The chain links TRBV5-1 to TRBJ2-7, with a weak D call TRBD2 (6 bases). V lost 6 bases and J 0 bases, leaving 19 bases between the germline ends. The length of the CDR3 is 16 residues. Germline V lookup: CDR1 SGHRS, CDR2 YFSETQ.

The gene calls are TRBV7-8 and TRBJ1-6; unclear D gene. V was cut by 2 bases and J by 0 bases, with 8 bases left in between. The CDR3 totals 16 residues. The germline V gene has CDR1 SGHVS and CDR2 FQNEAQ. CDR3 DNA: TGTGCCAGCAGCTTACAGGCAAGCTCCTATAATTCACCCCTCCACTTT. Translated, it gives CASSLQASSYNSPLHF. Looking up the rest from reference TRBV7-8 and TRBJ1-6 gives the full variable domain: GAGVSQSPRYKVAKRGQDVALRCDPISGHVSLFWYQQALGQGPEFLTYFQNEAQLDKSGLPSDRFFAERPEGSVSTLKIQRTQQEDSAVYLCASSLQASSYNSPLHFGNGTRLTVT.

The chain links TRBV25-1 to TRBJ1-1; D gene ambiguous. Between the trimmed V and J ends, which lost 8 bases and 0 bases, there was a span of 16 bases. CDR1 and CDR2 from the germline V gene are MGHDK and SYGVNS. The CDR3 totals 15 residues. The CDR3, as DNA: TGTGCCAGCGGGGAACCGGGAGGAGTGAACACTGAAGCTTTCTTT. It encodes CASGEPGGVNTEAFF. The complete variable domain, with remaining parts taken from reference TRBV25-1 and TRBJ1-1, reads EADIYQTPRYLVIGTGKKITLECSQTMGHDKMYWYQQDPGMELHLIHYSYGVNSTEKGDLSSESTVSRIRTEHFPLTLESARPSHTSQYLCASGEPGGVNTEAFFGQGTRLTVV.

The CDR3 DNA sequence: TGTGCCAGCAGTCTCGGGACAGACCTCAGGGAGACCCAGTACTTC. Its translation: CASSLGTDLRETQYF. The V call is TRBV6-5, the J call TRBJ2-5; 7 positions match TRBD1. This CDR3 is built from 15 residues. From germline, CDR1 is MNHEY and CDR2 SVGAGI. Losses at the gene ends were 5 bases for V and 5 bases for J; bases not matched to a gene: 11.

The chain combines TRBV19 with TRBJ1-5; D remains unclear. Trimming pared 4 bases from V and 3 bases from J, leaving 13 bases between. Looked up from germline, CDR1 is LNHDA and CDR2 is SQIVND (reference sequence). This CDR3 spans 15 amino acids. The CDR3 here is CASSRILGYNQPQHF. The CDR3 DNA is TGTGCCAGTAGTAGGATCCTCGGGTACAATCAGCCCCAGCATTTT.

This CDR3 reads CASSQEGRSGAEQYF. In DNA, the CDR3 is TGTGCCAGCAGCCAAGAAGGGCGATCAGGGGCCGAGCAGTACTTC. The rearrangement joins TRBV4-2 to TRBJ2-7; a weak D match, TRBD1 (6 bases). The V gene lost 0 bases and the J gene lost 6 bases, with 15 bases spanning the gap. Germline V gene data show CDR1 as LGHNA and CDR2 as YNFKEQ. This CDR3 contains 15 residues.

J is TRBJ2-7 and V is TRBV10-1; 9 bases agree with TRBD1. Germline assignment: CDR1 WNHNN and CDR2 SYGVQD (reference sequence). After removal of 7 bases from V and 5 bases from J, the junction contained 3 bases not matched to a gene. This CDR3 is built from 12 residues. CDR3 nucleotides: TGCGCCAGCAAACAGGGGGCCCACGAGCAGTACTTC. Protein: CASKQGAHEQYF.

This clone came up a few times. V and J are TRBV28 and TRBJ1-1, with TRBD1 identical over 7 bases. Losses at the gene ends were 6 bases for V and 0 bases for J; bases not matched to a gene: 7. The CDR3 loop spans 15 amino acids. Germline assignment: CDR1 MDHEN and CDR2 SYDVKM. CDR3 coding DNA: TGTGCCAGCAGCCCTATGACAGGGTTGAACACTGAAGCTTTCTTT. Protein: CASSPMTGLNTEAFF.

This clone was detected once. The V and J genes are TRBV27 and TRBJ2-1; 14 bases fit TRBD2. V dropped 5 bases and J dropped 2; count of bases not matched to a gene: 5. Germline CDR1 MNHEY, CDR2 SMNVEV (reference sequence). The CDR3 totals 17 residues. The CDR3 coding sequence is TGTGCCAGCAGTCCAGGGACTAGCGGGAGTGCCTACAATGAGCAGTTCTTC. Translated, it gives CASSPGTSGSAYNEQFF.

J is TRBJ2-3 and V is TRBV5-1, with D possibly being TRBD2 (6 bases). V lost 0 bases and J 7 bases, leaving 15 bases between the germline ends. The CDR3 contains 15 residues. The germline V gene has CDR1 SGHRS and CDR2 YFSETQ. The CDR3 protein is CASSLGTGVPHTQYF. For the CDR3, the DNA is TGCGCCAGCAGCTTGGGTACGGGGGTCCCGCATACGCAGTATTTT.

The chain has TRBV11-3 and TRBJ1-6; TRBD1 might be the D (6 bases). The ends were cut back, 5 bases at V and 4 bases at J, with 12 bases in the middle. The CDR3 extends over 15 amino acids. Looked up from germline, CDR1 is SGHNT and CDR2 is YENEEA. CDR3 coding DNA: TGTGCCAGCAGCCCAGGGGAAACTTATAATTCACCCCTCCACTTT. Its translation: CASSPGETYNSPLHF.

The chain couples TRBV5-4 to TRBJ2-1, with TRBD2 matching over 9 bases. The trim removed 3 bases at V and 7 bases at J, leaving 11 bases unmatched. In germline, CDR1 is SGHNT, CDR2 YYREEE (reference sequence). The CDR3 spans 16 residues. The CDR3 is CASSSFAGGLRNEQFF. DNA of the CDR3: TGTGCCAGCAGCTCCTTTGCGGGAGGGCTAAGAAATGAGCAGTTCTTC.

The genes are TRBV28 and TRBJ1-2; 9 nucleotides match TRBD1. CDR1 is MDHEN, CDR2 SYDVKM, per germline. The J segment lost 6 bases and the V segment lost 5 bases, leaving 7 bases of the junction unmatched. The CDR3 has 14 residues. The DNA of the CDR3 is TGTGCCAGCAGTACTGGACAGGGGACGGATGGCTACACCTTC. Encoded protein: CASSTGQGTDGYTF.

V is TRBV7-2 and J is TRBJ2-2; a weak D match, TRBD1 (6 bases). The CDR3 loop spans 15 amino acids. Trimming removed 0 bases at V and 1 base at J, with 6 bases between. CDR1 is SGHTA and CDR2 is FQGNSA in the germline V gene. The CDR3 DNA follows: TGTGCCAGCAGCTTAGCGGACAGGAACACCGGGGAGCTGTTTTTT. Residues: CASSLADRNTGELFF.

The chain recombines TRBV7-9 with TRBJ2-2; D is possibly TRBD1 (5 bases). There are 15 residues in the CDR3. Trimming cost V 4 bases and J 4 bases, with 13 bases left between them. In germline, CDR1 is SEHNR, CDR2 FQNEAQ (reference sequence). The CDR3 sequence: CASSYVQGSTGELFF. The CDR3, as DNA: TGTGCCAGCAGCTACGTCCAGGGTAGCACCGGGGAGCTGTTTTTT. Complete variable domain (other parts from reference TRBV7-9 and TRBJ2-2): DTGVSQNPRHKITKRGQNVTFRCDPISEHNRLYWYRQTLGQGPEFLTYFQNEAQLEKSRLLSDRFSAERPKGSFSTLEIQRTEQGDSAMYLCASSYVQGSTGELFFGEGSRLTVL.

The V call is TRBV5-8, the J call TRBJ2-3; 14 positions match TRBD2. The CDR3 extends over 16 amino acids. CDR1 is SGHTS and CDR2 is YDEGEE in the germline V gene. V trimming: 4 bases; J trimming: 6 bases; junction bases outside the gene matches: 7. The CDR3 DNA follows: TGTGCCAGCAGCCCCGGGACTAGCGGGAGTAGGGATACGCAGTATTTT. It specifies CASSPGTSGSRDTQYF.

The chain has TRBV5-5 and TRBJ2-5, with D possibly TRBD1 on 6 matching bases. The CDR3 is 13 residues long. CDR1 is SGHKS and CDR2 is YYEKEE in the germline V gene (reference sequence). The V gene lost 3 bases and the J gene lost 2 bases, with 8 bases spanning the gap. This CDR3 is CASSSTGQETQYF. CDR3 DNA: TGTGCCAGCAGCTCGACAGGACAAGAGACCCAGTACTTC.

The gene calls are TRBV11-3 and TRBJ2-5; TRBD2 might be the D (6 bases). The CDR3 has 15 amino acids. CDR1 SGHNT and CDR2 YENEEA come from the germline V gene. With 5 bases removed from V and 5 bases from J, the gap between germline ends came to 18 bases. The CDR3 DNA follows: TGTGCCAGCAGCATTCCGGGCCCTGGAGGGGAGACCCAGTACTTC. Translation gives CASSIPGPGGETQYF.

V usage is TRBV6-5 and J usage is TRBJ1-2, with unresolved D. The length of the CDR3 is 12 residues. From germline, CDR1 is MNHEY and CDR2 SVGAGI. V lost 9 bases and J 5 bases, leaving 13 bases between the germline ends. CDR3 region: CASSQTLYGYTF. The CDR3 nucleotides are TGTGCCAGTTCTCAAACATTATATGGCTACACCTTC.

The rearrangement links TRBV29-1 to TRBJ2-7; a possible D gene is TRBD1 (6 bases). Trimming pared 4 bases from V and 4 bases from J, leaving 11 bases between. The CDR3 consists of 12 residues. Germline-derived CDR1 and CDR2 are SQVTM and ANQGSEA. The CDR3 is CSVAPQGYEQYF. The CDR3 bases are TGCAGCGTTGCCCCTCAGGGGTACGAGCAGTACTTC.